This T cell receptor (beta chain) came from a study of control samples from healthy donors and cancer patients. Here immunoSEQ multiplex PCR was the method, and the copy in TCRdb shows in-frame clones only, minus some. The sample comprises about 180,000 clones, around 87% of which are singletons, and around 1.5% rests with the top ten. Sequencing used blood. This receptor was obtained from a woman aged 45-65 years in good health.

The CDR3, as DNA: TGCGCCAGCAGCTTGGAGGCGGGGGAAGTGGATACGCAGTATTTT. Translation gives CASSLEAGEVDTQYF. V gene TRBV5-1 combines with J gene TRBJ2-3, with 7 nucleotides matching TRBD2. The CDR3 is made up of 15 amino acids. CDR1 and CDR2 (germline): SGHRS, YFSETQ. The V gene end was trimmed by 0 bases and the J gene end by 6 bases; junction bases not matched to a gene: 7.